This section outlines one T cell receptor (beta chain) sequence together with its context. This record comes from a study of blood T cell repertoires in COVID-19. Across the whole study: Whether acute or convalescent, the COVID-19 samples came from the United States, Italy and Spain.

The data were produced by immunoSEQ multiplex PCR, yet TCRdb's version contains in-frame clones alone and is incomplete. Among approximately 290,000 clones, 75% to 90% were seen once, and the ten largest hold approximately 12%. This CDR3 comprises 15 residues. The germline V gene encodes CDR1 SGHKS and CDR2 YYEKEE (reference sequence). Trimming removed 0 bases at V and 3 bases at J, with 12 bases between. The sequenced sample was peripheral blood. The chain links TRBV5-5 to TRBJ2-5; D is possibly TRBD1 (6 bases). The clonotype was recovered from a woman aged 55-69 years with acute or convalescent COVID-19. CDR3 loop: CASSLVNRAEETQYF. DNA for the CDR3: TGTGCCAGCAGCTTGGTCAACAGGGCGGAAGAGACCCAGTACTTC.